The rows below give T cell receptor beta chains drawn from one sample of a study of Graves' ophthalmopathy and Graves' hyperthyroidism. From the multiplex PCR reads, TCRdb called clonotypes with MiXCR, one entry per CDR3 protein. The sample has roughly 1.1 million distinct CDR3 sequences, roughly 35% seen once. What was sequenced was peripheral blood or thyroid tissue (not recorded which). These receptor sequences come from an adult man with Graves' hyperthyroidism. Both conserved end residues are part of each CDR3. Fields, in order: J gene, V gene, CDR3 protein.

j_call: TRBJ2-5; v_call: TRBV24-1; cdr3_aa: CATSEGSLERETQYF
j_call: TRBJ2-7; v_call: TRBV7-9; cdr3_aa: CASKGRGNYEQYF
j_call: TRBJ1-2; v_call: TRBV15; cdr3_aa: CATSSESVLYGYTF
j_call: TRBJ1-6; v_call: TRBV30; cdr3_aa: CAWRKTGGRLNSPLHF
j_call: TRBJ1-2; v_call: TRBV7-9; cdr3_aa: CASSQPDRKYGYTF
j_call: TRBJ2-5; v_call: TRBV7-2; cdr3_aa: CASSLGASGRPSQETQYF
j_call: TRBJ1-4; v_call: TRBV28; cdr3_aa: CASSSQGYEKLFF
j_call: TRBJ1-5; v_call: TRBV6-2/TRBV6-3; cdr3_aa: CASSYGVADQQPQHF
j_call: TRBJ2-2; v_call: TRBV29-1; cdr3_aa: CSVEEGSGELFF
j_call: TRBJ2-7; v_call: TRBV2; cdr3_aa: CASVEGQRFGEQYF
j_call: TRBJ2-7; v_call: TRBV15; cdr3_aa: CATSRAGVSYEQYF
j_call: TRBJ1-6; v_call: TRBV10-2; cdr3_aa: CASSEGQAGSPLHF
j_call: TRBJ2-5; v_call: TRBV3-1; cdr3_aa: CASSQRSRQETQYF
j_call: TRBJ1-4; v_call: TRBV14; cdr3_aa: CASSQKGGLHNEKLFF
j_call: TRBJ1-1; v_call: TRBV19; cdr3_aa: CASRTRGLGTEAFF
j_call: TRBJ1-2; v_call: TRBV12-3/TRBV12-4; cdr3_aa: CASSYTDPAGPDYGYTF
j_call: TRBJ2-7; v_call: TRBV7-2; cdr3_aa: CASSYGLAGGPYEQYF
j_call: TRBJ1-4; v_call: TRBV11-2; cdr3_aa: CASSFVPTNEKLFF
j_call: TRBJ1-6; v_call: TRBV12-3/TRBV12-4; cdr3_aa: CASTLGNSPLHF
j_call: TRBJ1-6; v_call: TRBV5-1; cdr3_aa: CASSLGQPYNSPLHF
j_call: TRBJ2-7; v_call: TRBV2; cdr3_aa: CASTRTGTAGEQYF
j_call: TRBJ2-5; v_call: TRBV11-2; cdr3_aa: CASSQGPDRGETQYF
j_call: TRBJ2-7; v_call: TRBV3-1; cdr3_aa: CASSQDWASTGSYEQYF
j_call: TRBJ1-4; v_call: TRBV9; cdr3_aa: CASRAGNGEKLFF
j_call: TRBJ2-5; v_call: TRBV24-1; cdr3_aa: CATSATSGAQYF
j_call: TRBJ2-7; v_call: TRBV15; cdr3_aa: CATSGIRGTAAREQYF
j_call: TRBJ2-7; v_call: TRBV9; cdr3_aa: CASSVSVGGEQYF
j_call: TRBJ1-4; v_call: TRBV5-5; cdr3_aa: CASSETNREEEKLFF
j_call: TRBJ2-5; v_call: TRBV5-4; cdr3_aa: CASSLGQGRLREETQYF
j_call: TRBJ1-6; v_call: TRBV10-3; cdr3_aa: CAISGGERSSPLHF
j_call: TRBJ2-2; v_call: TRBV2; cdr3_aa: CASLAGGNTGELFF
j_call: TRBJ1-1; v_call: TRBV7-9; cdr3_aa: CASSFADKNTEAFF
j_call: TRBJ2-3; v_call: TRBV20-1; cdr3_aa: CSARMSGAFTDTQYF
j_call: TRBJ1-6; v_call: TRBV11-2; cdr3_aa: CASSLRDSSSPLHF
j_call: TRBJ2-7; v_call: TRBV19; cdr3_aa: CASSIGQSEQYF
j_call: TRBJ1-3; v_call: TRBV7-8; cdr3_aa: CASSRRPQRNTIYF
j_call: TRBJ2-7; v_call: TRBV4-1; cdr3_aa: CASSSRERRHEQYF
j_call: TRBJ1-6; v_call: TRBV5-1; cdr3_aa: CASSLEQGSSYNSPLHF
j_call: TRBJ1-3; v_call: TRBV12-3/TRBV12-4; cdr3_aa: CASSPRVSSGNTIYF
j_call: TRBJ2-7; v_call: TRBV5-5; cdr3_aa: CASTFAQGGTYEQYF
j_call: TRBJ1-2; v_call: TRBV7-8; cdr3_aa: CASSADSLLNYGYTF
j_call: TRBJ2-3; v_call: TRBV10-3; cdr3_aa: CASRGRDTQYF
j_call: TRBJ1-1; v_call: TRBV19; cdr3_aa: CASSSGRAVNTEAFF
j_call: TRBJ1-1; v_call: TRBV7-9; cdr3_aa: CASSFGPAF
j_call: TRBJ2-7; v_call: TRBV29-1; cdr3_aa: CSVEYGTGEPTSYEQYF
j_call: TRBJ2-2; v_call: TRBV20-1; cdr3_aa: CSASTSGGPVLRTGELFF
j_call: TRBJ2-7; v_call: TRBV19; cdr3_aa: CASSPPDRPDYEQYF
j_call: TRBJ1-1; v_call: TRBV7-9; cdr3_aa: CASSLGFGGPEAFF
j_call: TRBJ2-7; v_call: TRBV2; cdr3_aa: CASSTGTGFEQGQIGYEQYF
j_call: TRBJ2-5; v_call: TRBV2; cdr3_aa: CASSEAYPGLGGETQYF
j_call: TRBJ1-2; v_call: TRBV6-2/TRBV6-3; cdr3_aa: CASTQDGNYGYTF
j_call: TRBJ1-1; v_call: TRBV15; cdr3_aa: CATSSGMNTEAFF
j_call: TRBJ1-2; v_call: TRBV29-1; cdr3_aa: CSVEDGPGGSGERGYTF